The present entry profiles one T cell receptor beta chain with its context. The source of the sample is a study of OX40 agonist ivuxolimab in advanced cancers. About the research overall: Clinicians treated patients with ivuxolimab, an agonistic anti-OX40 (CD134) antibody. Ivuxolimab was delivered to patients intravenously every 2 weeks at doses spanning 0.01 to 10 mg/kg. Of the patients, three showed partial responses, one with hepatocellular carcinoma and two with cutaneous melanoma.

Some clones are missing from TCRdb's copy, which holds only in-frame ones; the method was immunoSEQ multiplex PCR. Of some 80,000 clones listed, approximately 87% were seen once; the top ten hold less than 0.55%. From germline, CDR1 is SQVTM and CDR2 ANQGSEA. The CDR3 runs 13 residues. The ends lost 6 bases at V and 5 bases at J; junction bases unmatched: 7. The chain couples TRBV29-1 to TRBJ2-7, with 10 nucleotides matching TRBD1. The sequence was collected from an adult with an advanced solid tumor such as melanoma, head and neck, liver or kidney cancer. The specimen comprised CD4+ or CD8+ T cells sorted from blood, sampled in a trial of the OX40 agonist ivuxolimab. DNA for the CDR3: TGCAGCGTGCCGGGACAGGGGACCAACGAGCAGTACTTC. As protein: CSVPGQGTNEQYF.